The text below deals with one TCR beta chain. Its antigen is still unknown. No per-base quality is available; no much larger clone lies one base away. V loses 4 bases of germline sequence and J loses 0 bases, and the interval between the two ends is 12 bases. Its CDR3 holds 15 amino acids, cysteine through phenylalanine. Only CDR3 DNA is held: 45 bases, read in frame from base 1. The germline V gene (reference sequence) supplies CDR1 LGHDT and CDR2 YNNKEL. The library was produced with 5' RACE. Sequencing used a NextSeq 500. Unique molecular identifiers were attached to individual cDNA molecules in the TCR library protocol so that sequencing error and PCR bias could be corrected. Sequencing covered both TCR alpha and beta chains, and within each sample the abundances of alpha and beta sequences were tightly co-correlated. The study's own analysis went as follows. Decombinator V4 was used to perform V gene, J gene and CDR3 annotation of TCR sequences. Expanded TCRs were defined as changing significantly between any two time points under a Poisson model with p below 0.0001. TCR abundances were normalised to the total number of TCRs sequenced per sample and expressed as counts per million. MAIT TCRs were defined by TRAV1-2 paired with TRAJ12, TRAJ20 or TRAJ33, and iNKT TCRs by TRAV10 paired with TRAJ18. A search of VDJdb, accessed on 1 November 2021, was run for TCRs annotated to CMV, EBV and SARS-CoV-2, with TCRs annotated for multiple antigens excluded. The public reads were quality trimmed at Q25 with fastp and then assembled into clones with MiXCR by TCRdb, keeping productive beta chains. Records with the same CDR3 protein are collapsed into one entry carrying the most frequent genes and DNA. The V and J calls were not made by the authors but by TCRdb's processing. Present in this sample are 35,000 to 55,000 distinct CDR3 sequences, 11% of which were seen just once. 20% to 25% of the sample belongs to the ten largest clones.

The data originate from a study of early T cells in non-severe SARS-CoV-2 infection (TCRdb year 2021). Background on the whole study: TCR sequencing used bulk RNA from unsorted whole blood, so alpha and beta chains could not be paired. Summary of the overall study and its limitations: VDJdb matching was skewed toward anti-spike CD8 responses and likely underestimated virus-specific expansions by missing private and CD4 specificities.

This was a case-control study nested in a cohort of healthcare workers in London, UK, who had nasopharyngeal swab PCR tests and blood samples taken every week. Healthcare workers were recruited between 23 and 31 March 2020, during the week of the UK lockdown, and were followed weekly for up to roughly 15 weeks. The chain links TRBV3-1 with TRBJ2-5; the D assignment is uncertain and may be TRBD1 or TRBD2, with 5 bases supporting each. Sequences were obtained from whole blood. The receptor was derived from an adult who was a healthcare worker with PCR-confirmed SARS-CoV-2 infection or an uninfected control (not recorded which). CDR3 sequence: CASSRVKGHQETQYF. The sequenced DNA is TGTGCCAGCAGCCGAGTAAAGGGACACCAAGAGACCCAGTACTTC.